Following are 21 T cell receptor beta chains from one sample sequenced in a study of cytomegalovirus exposure and HLA in healthy donors. The PCR employed 60 Vbeta primers together with 13 Jbeta primers. Sequenced by immunoSEQ multiplex PCR; TCRdb stores in-frame clones only, minus some. The profile shows 100,000 or so clones, about 69% of them singletons. Sequencing was performed on PBMCs. Receptors originate from a human donor in good health.

The table lists this clone with a few counts. The genes are TRBV28 and TRBJ1-1, with 7 bases fitting TRBD1. The CDR3 is made up of 12 amino acids. Germline trimming cut 2 bases from V and 10 bases from J; bases unmatched to any gene: 4. Germline values: CDR1 MDHEN, CDR2 SYDVKM. DNA for the CDR3: TGTGCCAGCAGTTTAGTACCAGGGGGAGCTTTCTTT. Protein sequence: CASSLVPGGAFF.

The chain combines TRBV7-9 with TRBJ1-1; D is possibly TRBD1 (5 bases). This CDR3 spans 13 amino acids. From germline, CDR1 is SEHNR and CDR2 FQNEAQ (reference sequence). V was pared by 0 bases and J by 6 bases, with 8 bases between. The CDR3 DNA sequence: TGTGCCAGCAGCTTAGCCCAGGGTTCTGAAGCTTTCTTT. The encoded protein is CASSLAQGSEAFF.

The rearrangement joins TRBV7-5 to TRBJ2-2; the table's D call, TRBD2, has no DNA check behind it. TRBV7-5 is shown as a pseudogene. The CDR3 length is 19 residues. Written as DNA, the CDR3 is TGTGTCAGAAGCGAAACCGTCCGAACTAGCGGGAAGGACACCGGGGAGCTGTTTTTT. It translates to CVRSETVRTSGKDTGELFF.

The chain carries TRBV7-2 and TRBJ2-5, with D possibly matching TRBD2 (6 bases). The CDR3 consists of 14 residues. In germline, CDR1 is SGHTA, CDR2 FQGNSA. Trimming pared 5 bases from V and 5 bases from J, leaving 15 bases between. CDR3 sequence: CASSLNGGRETQYF. Written as DNA, the CDR3 is TGTGCCAGCAGCCTCAACGGGGGTAGGGAGACCCAGTACTTC.

The genes are TRBV7-9 and TRBJ1-1; D is unclear. V lost 3 bases, J lost 1 base, and 6 bases lay in between. Germline CDR1 SEHNR, CDR2 FQNEAQ (reference sequence). The CDR3 is 13 amino acids. CDR3 DNA sequence: TGTGCCAGCAGCTTTCCGTCGAACACTGAAGCTTTCTTT. It codes for CASSFPSNTEAFF.

This clone has just a few counts. The genes are TRBV28 and TRBJ2-3, with TRBD2 matching 8 bases. The CDR3 extends over 20 amino acids. Germline trimming cut 5 bases from V and 1 base from J; bases unmatched to any gene: 20. CDR1 MDHEN and CDR2 SYDVKM come from the germline V gene. The CDR3 here is CASSPLALGREGRGTDTQYF. CDR3 in DNA: TGTGCCAGCAGTCCGCTAGCCCTTGGACGGGAGGGCCGAGGCACAGATACGCAGTATTTT.

The rearrangement links TRBV12-5 to TRBJ1-4, with D unresolved. V lost 0 bases, J lost 7 bases, and 15 bases lay in between. CDR1 and CDR2 (germline): LGHNT, FRNRAP. This CDR3 has 16 amino acids. DNA for the CDR3: TGTGCTAGTGGTTTGGTAATCGGGGAAAGGGCTGAAAAACTGTTTTTT. This sequence encodes CASGLVIGERAEKLFF.

The V gene is TRBV15, the J gene TRBJ2-3, with D possibly TRBD1 on 5 matching bases. This CDR3 is 15 amino acids long. The germline CDR1 and CDR2 sequences are LNHNV and YYDKDF (reference sequence). The V and J ends lost 4 bases and 1 base respectively, with 12 bases between them. In nucleotides, the CDR3 is TGTGCCACCAGCAAAAGTTCCAGGGGCACAGATACGCAGTATTTT. Translating gives CATSKSSRGTDTQYF.

This clone came up a few times. This sequence joins TRBV30 and TRBJ2-5; perhaps TRBD2 as D (5 bases). The V gene's germline CDR1 is GTSNPN and CDR2 SVGIG (reference sequence). V gave up 0 bases and J gave up 5 bases, with 10 bases separating them. This CDR3 has 13 residues. CDR3 sequence (DNA): TGTGCCTGGAGTGTATCGGGGTGGGAGACCCAGTACTTC. Translation: CAWSVSGWETQYF.

The chain couples TRBV10-2 to TRBJ1-4; the D is unclear. The V and J ends lost 5 bases and 11 bases respectively, with 24 bases between them. CDR1 is WSHSY and CDR2 is SAAADI in the germline V gene. The CDR3 has 16 amino acids. This CDR3 reads CASSKRSAGSWEKLFF. CDR3 in DNA: TGCGCCAGCAGTAAGCGGTCGGCGGGGTCGTGGGAGAAACTGTTTTTT.

This clone was seen a few times. This chain links TRBV6-1 with TRBJ1-1; 7 nucleotides align to TRBD1. Germline CDR1 reads MNHNS; CDR2 reads SASEGT. V dropped 6 bases and J dropped 2; count of bases not matched to a gene: 6. The CDR3 totals 14 residues. DNA of the CDR3: TGTGCCAGCAGAATCGGACAGGACAACACTGAAGCTTTCTTT. Protein product: CASRIGQDNTEAFF.

This sequence joins TRBV19 and TRBJ2-1, with 8 bases fitting TRBD1. CDR3 length: 14 residues. The junction had 7 bases not matched to a gene; V was cut back by 4 bases and J by 8 bases. CDR1 and CDR2 from the germline V gene are LNHDA and SQIVND (reference sequence). CDR3 bases: TGTGCCAGTAGTAGACAGGGGATTGGGGATGAGCAGTTCTTC. Its protein product is CASSRQGIGDEQFF.

This sequence joins TRBV5-1 and TRBJ1-1; D is ambiguous. V lost 0 bases, J lost 5 bases, and 14 bases lay in between. Germline CDR1 is SGHRS and CDR2 is YFSETQ. The CDR3 runs 15 residues. CDR3 sequence: CASSLGRYGHTEAFF. For the CDR3, the DNA is TGCGCCAGCAGCTTGGGGAGGTACGGTCATACTGAAGCTTTCTTT.

The chain carries TRBV5-4 and TRBJ1-4; D is possibly TRBD1 (6 bases). Looked up from germline, CDR1 is SGHNT and CDR2 is YYREEE (reference sequence). The CDR3 covers 14 residues. Trimming took 4 bases from V and 7 from J, leaving 14 bases between them. CDR3 DNA: TGTGCCAGCAGCCCGCAGGGGACGAGTGAAAAACTGTTTTTT. Protein sequence: CASSPQGTSEKLFF.

The V gene is TRBV29-1, the J gene TRBJ2-5, with 9 bases identical to TRBD1. The V segment lost 1 base and the J segment 2 bases; nucleotides outside the gene matches: 11. CDR3 length: 17 amino acids. Looked up from germline, CDR1 is SQVTM and CDR2 is ANQGSEA. The DNA of the CDR3 is TGCAGCGTTGAAGGGGAACAGGGGGCAGTGGATCAAGAGACCCAGTACTTC. Encoded protein: CSVEGEQGAVDQETQYF.

The V gene is TRBV7-8, the J gene TRBJ1-3; D may be TRBD1 (5 bases). Per the germline V gene, CDR1 is SGHVS and CDR2 is FQNEAQ. Between the trimmed V and J ends, which lost 2 bases and 0 bases, there was a span of 8 bases. This CDR3 spans 15 amino acids. CDR3 protein: CASSLWGGSGNTIYF. CDR3 in DNA: TGTGCCAGCAGCTTATGGGGCGGCTCTGGAAACACCATATATTTT.

The table lists this clone with a few counts. The V call is TRBV6-1, the J call TRBJ2-2; a possible D gene is TRBD2 (5 bases). Germline assignment: CDR1 MNHNS and CDR2 SASEGT. The CDR3 spans 17 residues. V dropped 3 bases and J dropped 5 bases, with 19 bases sitting between them. The CDR3: CASSDFSGDGITGELFF. As DNA, the CDR3 is TGTGCCAGCAGTGATTTCAGCGGAGATGGGATAACCGGGGAGCTGTTTTTT.

This clone appeared a few times. The V gene is TRBV29-1, the J gene TRBJ2-7, with a possible D match to TRBD1 (5 bases). The CDR3 extends over 12 amino acids. Deletions cut 7 bases from V and 3 bases from J, with 13 bases between. Germline values: CDR1 SQVTM, CDR2 ANQGSEA. The CDR3 reads CSASTVDYEQYF. As DNA, the CDR3 is TGCAGCGCCTCGACAGTGGACTACGAGCAGTACTTC.

There are a few counts of this clone. The chain joins TRBV6-1 to TRBJ1-2, with D unresolved. Germline V lookup: CDR1 MNHNS, CDR2 SASEGT. The CDR3 covers 16 residues. Trimming shortened V by 1 base and J by 7 bases, and 19 bases separated the two germline ends. The CDR3 nucleotides read TGTGCCAGCAGTGAAGAGCCCTACACATCGTCGGGTGGCTACACCTTC. Its translation: CASSEEPYTSSGGYTF.

V is TRBV4-1 and J is TRBJ2-3; possibly TRBD2 for D (5 bases). Germline loops: CDR1 MGHRA, CDR2 YSYEKL. V lost 0 bases and J 6 bases, leaving 19 bases between the germline ends. CDR3 length: 17 residues. The CDR3 loop reads CASSQDAPGLARDTQYF. The CDR3 coding sequence is TGCGCCAGCAGCCAAGATGCCCCCGGACTGGCCCGTGATACGCAGTATTTT.

Only one count was recorded for this clone. The chain recombines TRBV19 with TRBJ2-2; D gene uncertain. Germline V gene lookup returns CDR1 LNHDA and CDR2 SQIVND (reference sequence). V lost 5 bases and J lost 3, with 4 bases in between. CDR3 length: 12 amino acids. CDR3 DNA sequence: TGTGCCAGTAGTCTCCACACCGGGGAGCTGTTTTTT. Protein product: CASSLHTGELFF.